Below, one TCR beta chain is given with its context. Its antigen remains unidentified. This entry is derived from a study of cytomegalovirus exposure and HLA in healthy donors. Study results and limitations: The study listed 150 to 200 cytomegalovirus-associated TCR beta chains. The records held CMV serostatus as the only immune exposure information.

The PCR made use of 60 Vbeta and 13 Jbeta primers. Libraries were prepared by immunoSEQ multiplex PCR; TCRdb keeps only in-frame clonotypes and omits some of them. The sample contains approximately 82,000 clones, approximately 65% of which appear only once. The CDR3 is made up of 15 amino acids. With 4 bases removed from V and 0 bases from J, the gap between germline ends came to 12 bases. Germline-derived CDR1 and CDR2 are LGHNA and YNFKEQ. Sequencing was performed on PBMCs. This chain joins TRBV4-2 and TRBJ1-1; D ambiguous. The TCR comes from a woman aged 30 to 39 in good health and CMV-seropositive. The CDR3 here is CASSLGSVMNTEAFF. CDR3 in DNA: TGTGCCAGCAGCCTGGGGAGTGTCATGAACACTGAAGCTTTCTTT.